These T cell receptor beta chains were read from a single sample in a study of regulatory T cells in long-lasting Graves disease. TCRdb re-called the multiplex PCR reads through MiXCR, storing one row per CDR3 protein. The data hold over 500,000 distinct CDR3 sequences, with roughly 15% observed a single time. The sample also formed part of further work on T cells in Graves' hyperthyroidism and ophthalmopathy.

Sequencing was performed on peripheral blood mononuclear cells (PBMCs), taken at new diagnosis, from a patient treated with antithyroid drugs. These receptors originate from a woman aged 25 to 39 with Graves disease. Each CDR3 is given with its conserved first and last residue. A D gene is named only where the DNA matches it firmly. Size values are once, few and many counts, or a class for expanded clones, and some rows have none.

j_call v_call d_call clone_size cdr3_nt cdr3_aa
TRBJ1-6 TRBV7-2 TRBD1 many TGTGCCAGCAGCTCCAGGGGACAGGTCGTTTCTTTCCCCCTCCACTTT CASSSRGQVVSFPLHF
TRBJ1-1 TRBV28 NA many TGTGCCAGCAGTGGGGCAGGGGCGACGAACACTGAAGCTTTCTTT CASSGAGATNTEAFF
TRBJ1-3 TRBV28 NA many TGTGCCAGCAGTCGGGTTTATTCTGGAAACACCATATATTTT CASSRVYSGNTIYF
TRBJ1-5 TRBV6-1 NA many TGTGCCAGCAGTGAATCAGGGCACAATCAGCCCCAGCATTTT CASSESGHNQPQHF
TRBJ2-3 TRBV6-1 NA NA TGTGCCAGCAGCCCTCTAGTGGGGACCACAGATACGCAGTATTTT CASSPLVGTTDTQYF
TRBJ1-2 TRBV12-3/TRBV12-4 NA NA TGTGCCAGCAGTAAACTACAGGGAGGCGGCTACACCTTC CASSKLQGGGYTF
TRBJ2-5 TRBV20-1 TRBD2 many TGCAGTGCACCAAGGGGAGCGGGAGTGAGCGAGACCCAGTACTTC CSAPRGAGVSETQYF
TRBJ2-3 TRBV18 NA many TGTGCCAGCTCCCAGCTCGCAGATACGCAGTATTTT CASSQLADTQYF
TRBJ2-1 TRBV30 NA many TGTGCCTGGAACAGGGTCAGCTCCTACAATGAGCAGTTCTTC CAWNRVSSYNEQFF
TRBJ2-3 TRBV4-1 NA NA TGCGCCAGCAGCCCCCAAGGGGGGCCAGATACGCAGTATTTT CASSPQGGPDTQYF
TRBJ1-3 TRBV28 NA NA TGTGCCAGCAGAACCCCTGGGGGCGGAAACACCATATATTTT CASRTPGGGNTIYF
TRBJ2-7 TRBV2 NA NA TGTGCCAGCAGCCCCGGACAGCTAAGATACGAGCAGTACTTC CASSPGQLRYEQYF
TRBJ2-1 TRBV19 TRBD2 NA TGTGCCAGTAGTATAGGGGGACTAGCGGGAGGGTTAAACAATGAGCAGTTCTTC CASSIGGLAGGLNNEQFF
TRBJ2-1 TRBV11-2 TRBD2 many TGTGCCAGCAGAAGCCTAGCGGGCAGCTCCTACAATGAGCAGTTCTTC CASRSLAGSSYNEQFF
TRBJ2-2 TRBV20-1 NA once TGCAGTGCTAGCCTGGCAGATGTCACCGGGGAGCTGTTTTTT CSASLADVTGELFF
TRBJ2-3 TRBV11-2 NA many TGTGCCAGCAGTCCAAATTGGCCAATGAGGACAGATACGCAGTATTTT CASSPNWPMRTDTQYF
TRBJ2-1 TRBV29-1 NA NA TGCAGCTCCCCAGGAAGTGGGAAAAGCCAGTTCTTC CSSPGSGKSQFF
TRBJ2-1 TRBV13 NA few TGTGCCAGCAGCCCTAACTGGGGTGAGAATGAGCAGTTCTTC CASSPNWGENEQFF
TRBJ1-3 TRBV20-1 NA NA TGCAGTGCTAGGGTGACAGAGTCGGGAAACACCATATATTTT CSARVTESGNTIYF
TRBJ1-2 TRBV30 NA many TGTGCCTGGGATATCAGGGGTCACTATGGCTACACCTTC CAWDIRGHYGYTF
TRBJ2-2 TRBV20-1 TRBD2 NA TGCAGTGCTACCAGGACTAGCGGGAGTAGCGGGGAGCTGTTTTTT CSATRTSGSSGELFF
TRBJ1-5 TRBV20-1 NA many TGCAGTGCTAGAGACGGATCCTATAGCAATCAGCCCCAGCATTTT CSARDGSYSNQPQHF
TRBJ2-7 TRBV20-1 NA NA TGCAGTGCTAGCGCCGGAAGGACGGCGGATAACGAGCAGTACTTC CSASAGRTADNEQYF
TRBJ2-6 TRBV30 TRBD2 NA TGTGCCTGGGATTACGGGACTAGCGCTGGGGCCAACGTCCTGACTTTC CAWDYGTSAGANVLTF
TRBJ2-1 TRBV7-2 NA many TGTGCCAGCAGCTTAAGAGGGCCGACCCCGAGGACCTACAATGAGCAGTTCTTC CASSLRGPTPRTYNEQFF
TRBJ1-5 TRBV2 NA many TGTGCCAGCAGTCCCGACGGGTATTATAGCAATCAGCCCCAGCATTTT CASSPDGYYSNQPQHF
TRBJ1-3 TRBV6-1 TRBD1 NA TGTGCCAGCAGTGCCCAGGGGGCCTTCTCTGGAAACACCATATATTTT CASSAQGAFSGNTIYF
TRBJ1-1 TRBV5-1 NA many TGCGCCAGCAGCTATTTACAGGGTAACACTGAAGCTTTCTTT CASSYLQGNTEAFF
TRBJ2-1 TRBV30 NA many TGTGCCTGGAGTGTACGGGGTAGACAGTTGCAGTTCTTC CAWSVRGRQLQFF
TRBJ2-1 TRBV2 TRBD2 many TGTGCCAGCAGTGACCCCCCGGGAGGCAATGAGCAGTTCTTC CASSDPPGGNEQFF
TRBJ2-7 TRBV2 NA NA TGTGCCAGCGGACTGATCACCTCCTACGAGCAGTACTTC CASGLITSYEQYF
TRBJ2-1 TRBV25-1 TRBD2 once TGTGCCAGCAGTGAGATAGGAGCGGGAGAAAAAAGTGAGCAGTTCTTC CASSEIGAGEKSEQFF
TRBJ2-7 TRBV3-1 TRBD2 many TGTGCCAGCAGCCATTGGACTAGCCGGACCTACGAGCAGTACTTC CASSHWTSRTYEQYF
TRBJ2-5 TRBV25-1 TRBD1 few TGTGCCAGCAGTGAACTAGGGGACAGCCAGTACTTC CASSELGDSQYF
TRBJ1-2 TRBV30 NA NA TGTGCCTGCAAGGGGGCTAACTATGGCTACACCTTC CACKGANYGYTF
TRBJ1-1 TRBV7-9 TRBD1 NA TGTGCCAGCAGCTTTTGGGACAGGGGTGCTTTCTTT CASSFWDRGAFF
TRBJ1-1 TRBV18 TRBD1 NA TGTGCCAGCTCACCGACAGGGTTGGGCACTGAAGCTTTCTTT CASSPTGLGTEAFF
TRBJ1-1 TRBV5-5 NA NA TGTGCCAGCAGCCCGGGACAAACTAGGAACACTGAAGCTTTCTTT CASSPGQTRNTEAFF
TRBJ2-7 TRBV2 TRBD2 many TGTGCCAGCAGTCCCAGCGGGAGTTTCTACGAGCAGTACTTC CASSPSGSFYEQYF
TRBJ2-7 TRBV5-1 TRBD1 many TGCGCCAGCAGCGCTGGGGGAAGGACAGGGGTAAACGAGCAGTACTTC CASSAGGRTGVNEQYF
TRBJ1-3 TRBV7-9 NA NA TGTGCCAGCAGCTTTGGAAACTACTCTGGAGACACCATATATTTT CASSFGNYSGDTIYF
TRBJ2-5 TRBV27 NA many TGTGCCAGCAGTTTACTACCCGGTGACGAAGAGACCCAGTACTTC CASSLLPGDEETQYF
TRBJ2-7 TRBV5-1 TRBD2 NA TGCGCCAGCAGCGGAGAACTAGCGAGATCCTACGAGCAGTACTTC CASSGELARSYEQYF
TRBJ1-4 TRBV28 NA NA TGTGCCAGCAGCTCCTTGAAGGAGTGGACTAATGAAAAACTGTTTTTT CASSSLKEWTNEKLFF
TRBJ2-1 TRBV11-3 NA many TGTGCCAGCAGCTCGACGGGGGACCACAATGAGCAGTTCTTC CASSSTGDHNEQFF
TRBJ1-1 TRBV7-8 TRBD1 many TGTGCCAGCAGCTTCCGGGACAGGGGCCCGGGCACTGAAGCTTTCTTT CASSFRDRGPGTEAFF
TRBJ1-1 TRBV20-1 NA many TGCAGTAGCTGGGGACGAGGAGATGAAGCTTTCTTT CSSWGRGDEAFF
TRBJ1-4 TRBV27 NA few TGTGCCAGCAGCCGTACAGGGTTGACTAATGAAAAACTGTTTTTT CASSRTGLTNEKLFF
TRBJ1-2 TRBV10-1 NA few TGCGCCAGCAGTACGCTCAGTAGAAATTACTATGGCTACACCTTC CASSTLSRNYYGYTF
TRBJ1-5 TRBV6-1 TRBD1 few TGTGCCAGCAGCACCGTTGGACAGGGTGGACAGCCCCAGCATTTT CASSTVGQGGQPQHF
TRBJ2-7 TRBV5-1 NA NA TGCGCCAGCAGGCTACAGAAGGACGAGCAGTACTTC CASRLQKDEQYF
TRBJ2-5 TRBV6-1 TRBD2 many TGTGCCAGCAGAATACTACCGGGACTAGCACAAGAGACCCAGTACTTC CASRILPGLAQETQYF
TRBJ2-1 TRBV2 NA many TGTGCCAGCAGTGAAGACGAGCAGTATGCCAATGAGCAGTTCTTC CASSEDEQYANEQFF
TRBJ2-5 TRBV6-5 NA many TGTGCCAGCAGTTACTCGGGCGGACAAGAGACCCAGTACTTC CASSYSGGQETQYF
TRBJ1-1 TRBV27 NA NA TGTGCCAGCAGTCTAAACCCAGGGGCAAGGGCTGAAGCTTTCTTT CASSLNPGARAEAFF